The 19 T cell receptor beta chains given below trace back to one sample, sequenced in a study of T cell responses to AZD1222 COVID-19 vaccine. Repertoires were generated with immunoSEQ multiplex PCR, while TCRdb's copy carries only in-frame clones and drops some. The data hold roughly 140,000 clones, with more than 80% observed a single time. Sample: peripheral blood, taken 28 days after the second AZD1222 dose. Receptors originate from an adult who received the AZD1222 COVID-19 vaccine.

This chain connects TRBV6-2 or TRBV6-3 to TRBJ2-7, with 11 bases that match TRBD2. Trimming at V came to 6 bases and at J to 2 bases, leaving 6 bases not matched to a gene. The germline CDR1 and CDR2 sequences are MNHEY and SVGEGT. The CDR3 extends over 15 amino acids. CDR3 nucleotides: TGTGCCAGCAGCCCTAGCGGGGGGCCAACCTACGAGCAGTACTTC. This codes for CASSPSGGPTYEQYF.

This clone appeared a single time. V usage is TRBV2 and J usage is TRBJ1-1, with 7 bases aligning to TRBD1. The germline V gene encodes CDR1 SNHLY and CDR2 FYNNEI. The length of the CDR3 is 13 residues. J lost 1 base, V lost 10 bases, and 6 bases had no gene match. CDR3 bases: TGTGCCACCCAGGGACAGCCGAACACTGAAGCTTTCTTT. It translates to CATQGQPNTEAFF.

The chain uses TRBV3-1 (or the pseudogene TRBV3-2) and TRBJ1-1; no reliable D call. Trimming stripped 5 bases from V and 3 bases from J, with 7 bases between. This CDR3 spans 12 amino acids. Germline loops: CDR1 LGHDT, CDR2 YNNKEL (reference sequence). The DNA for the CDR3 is TGTGCCAGCAGCTACTGGGACACTGAAGCTTTCTTT. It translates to CASSYWDTEAFF.

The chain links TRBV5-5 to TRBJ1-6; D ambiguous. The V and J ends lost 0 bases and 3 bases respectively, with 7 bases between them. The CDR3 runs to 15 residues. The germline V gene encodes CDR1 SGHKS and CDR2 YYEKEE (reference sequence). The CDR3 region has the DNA TGTGCCAGCAGCTTGGAGCTACACTATAATTCACCCCTCCACTTT. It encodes CASSLELHYNSPLHF.

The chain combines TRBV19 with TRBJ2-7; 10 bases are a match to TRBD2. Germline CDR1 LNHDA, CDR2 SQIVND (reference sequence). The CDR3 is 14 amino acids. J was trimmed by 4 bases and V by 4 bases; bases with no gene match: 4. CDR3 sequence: CASSKGLATYEQYF. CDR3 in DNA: TGTGCCAGTAGTAAGGGACTAGCGACTTACGAGCAGTACTTC. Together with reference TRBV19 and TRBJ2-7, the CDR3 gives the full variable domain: DGGITQSPKYLFRKEGQNVTLSCEQNLNHDAMYWYRQDPGQGLRLIYYSQIVNDFQKGDIAEGYSVSREKKESFPLTVTSAQKNPTAFYLCASSKGLATYEQYFGPGTRLTVT.

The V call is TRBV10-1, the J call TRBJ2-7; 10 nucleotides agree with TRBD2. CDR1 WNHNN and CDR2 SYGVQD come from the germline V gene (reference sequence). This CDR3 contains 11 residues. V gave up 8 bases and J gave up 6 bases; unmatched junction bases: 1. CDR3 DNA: TGCGCCAGCTCTAGCGGGAGCGAGCAGTACTTC. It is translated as CASSSGSEQYF.

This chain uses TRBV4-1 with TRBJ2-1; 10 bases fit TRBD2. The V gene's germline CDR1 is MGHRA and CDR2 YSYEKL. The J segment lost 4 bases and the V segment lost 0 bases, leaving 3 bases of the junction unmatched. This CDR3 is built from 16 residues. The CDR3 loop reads CASSQESSGSYNEQFF. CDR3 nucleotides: TGCGCCAGCAGCCAAGAATCTAGCGGGAGTTACAATGAGCAGTTCTTC.

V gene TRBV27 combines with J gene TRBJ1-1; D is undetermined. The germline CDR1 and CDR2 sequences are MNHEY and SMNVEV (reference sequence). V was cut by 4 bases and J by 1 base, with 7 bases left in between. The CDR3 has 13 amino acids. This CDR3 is CASSWSGNTEAFF. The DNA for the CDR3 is TGTGCCAGCAGTTGGTCGGGGAACACTGAAGCTTTCTTT.

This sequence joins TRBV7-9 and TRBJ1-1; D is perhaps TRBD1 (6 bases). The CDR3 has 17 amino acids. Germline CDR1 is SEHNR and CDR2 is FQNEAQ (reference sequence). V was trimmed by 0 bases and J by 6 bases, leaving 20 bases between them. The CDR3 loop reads CASSLARQVTNPAEAFF. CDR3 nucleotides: TGTGCCAGCAGCTTAGCGCGACAGGTAACAAATCCCGCTGAAGCTTTCTTT.

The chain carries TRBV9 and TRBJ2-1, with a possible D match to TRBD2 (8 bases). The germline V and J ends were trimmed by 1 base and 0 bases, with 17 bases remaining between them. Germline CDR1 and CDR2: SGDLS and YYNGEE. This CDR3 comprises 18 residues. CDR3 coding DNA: TGTGCCAGCAGCGTAATAGCGGGACAGCCCCGCTCCTACAATGAGCAGTTCTTC. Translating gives CASSVIAGQPRSYNEQFF. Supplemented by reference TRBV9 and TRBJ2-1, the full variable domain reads DSGVTQTPKHLITATGQRVTLRCSPRSGDLSVYWYQQSLDQGLQFLIQYYNGEERAKGNILERFSAQQFPDLHSELNLSSLELGDSALYFCASSVIAGQPRSYNEQFFGPGTRLTVL.

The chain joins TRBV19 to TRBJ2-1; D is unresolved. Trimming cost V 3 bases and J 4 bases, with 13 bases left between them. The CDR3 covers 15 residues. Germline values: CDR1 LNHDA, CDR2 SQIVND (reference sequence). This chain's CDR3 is CASSISGQVYNEQFF. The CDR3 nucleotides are TGTGCCAGTAGTATTTCTGGTCAAGTATACAATGAGCAGTTCTTC. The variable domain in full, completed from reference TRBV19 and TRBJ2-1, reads DGGITQSPKYLFRKEGQNVTLSCEQNLNHDAMYWYRQDPGQGLRLIYYSQIVNDFQKGDIAEGYSVSREKKESFPLTVTSAQKNPTAFYLCASSISGQVYNEQFFGPGTRLTVL.

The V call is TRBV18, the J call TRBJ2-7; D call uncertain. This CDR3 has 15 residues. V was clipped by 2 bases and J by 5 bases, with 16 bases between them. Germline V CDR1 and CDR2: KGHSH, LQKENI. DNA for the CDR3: TGTGCCAGCTCACCAGGGTCCAGTGCCTTTGACGAGCAGTACTTC. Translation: CASSPGSSAFDEQYF. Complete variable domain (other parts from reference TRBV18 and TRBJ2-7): NAGVMQNPRHLVRRRGQEARLRCSPMKGHSHVYWYRQLPEEGLKFMVYLQKENIIDESGMPKERFSAEFPKEGPSILRIQQVVRGDSAAYFCASSPGSSAFDEQYFGPGTRLTVT.

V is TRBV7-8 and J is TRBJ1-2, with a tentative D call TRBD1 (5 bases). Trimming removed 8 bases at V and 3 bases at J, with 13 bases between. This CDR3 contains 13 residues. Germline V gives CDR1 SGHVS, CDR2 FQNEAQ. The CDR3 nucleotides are TGTGCCAGCGCGGAGGGGACCTACTATGGCTACACCTTC. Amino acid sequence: CASAEGTYYGYTF.

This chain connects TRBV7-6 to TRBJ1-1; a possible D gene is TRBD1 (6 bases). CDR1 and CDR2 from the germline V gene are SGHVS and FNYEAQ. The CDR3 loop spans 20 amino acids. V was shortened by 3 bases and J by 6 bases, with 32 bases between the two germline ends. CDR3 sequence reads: CASSFAPSPGHGEWNPEAFF. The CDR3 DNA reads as TGTGCCAGCAGCTTCGCCCCCTCCCCGGGACACGGGGAGTGGAATCCTGAAGCTTTCTTT.

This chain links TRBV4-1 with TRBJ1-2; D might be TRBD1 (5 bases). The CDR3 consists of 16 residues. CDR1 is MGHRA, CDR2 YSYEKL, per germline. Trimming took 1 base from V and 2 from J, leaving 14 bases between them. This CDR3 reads CASSQVGGTGNYGYTF. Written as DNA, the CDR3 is TGCGCCAGCAGCCAAGTGGGAGGGACGGGGAACTATGGCTACACCTTC.

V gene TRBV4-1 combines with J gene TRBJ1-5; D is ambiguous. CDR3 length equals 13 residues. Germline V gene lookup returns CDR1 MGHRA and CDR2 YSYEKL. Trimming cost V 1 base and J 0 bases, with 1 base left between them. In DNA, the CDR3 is TGCGCCAGCAGCCAAGGTAGCAATCAGCCCCAGCATTTT. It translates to CASSQGSNQPQHF.

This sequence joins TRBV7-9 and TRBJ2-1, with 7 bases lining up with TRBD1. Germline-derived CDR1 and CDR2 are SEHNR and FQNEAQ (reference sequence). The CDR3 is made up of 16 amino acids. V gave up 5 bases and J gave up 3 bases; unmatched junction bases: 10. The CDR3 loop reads CASSPLTGFVYNEQFF. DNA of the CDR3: TGTGCCAGCAGCCCACTGACAGGGTTTGTCTACAATGAGCAGTTCTTC.

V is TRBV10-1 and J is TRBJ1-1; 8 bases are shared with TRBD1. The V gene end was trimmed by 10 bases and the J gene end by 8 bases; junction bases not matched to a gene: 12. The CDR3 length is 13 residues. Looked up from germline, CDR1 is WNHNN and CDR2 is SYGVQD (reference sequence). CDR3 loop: CAIPKIQGGEAFF. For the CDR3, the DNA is TGCGCCATCCCTAAAATACAGGGGGGGGAAGCTTTCTTT.

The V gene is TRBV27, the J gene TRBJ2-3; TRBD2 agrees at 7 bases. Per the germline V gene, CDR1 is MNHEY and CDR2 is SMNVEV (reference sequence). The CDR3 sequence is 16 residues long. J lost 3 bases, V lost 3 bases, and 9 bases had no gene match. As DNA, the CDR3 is TGTGCCAGCAGTTTGGGGAGGGACCCGGGGACAGATACGCAGTATTTT. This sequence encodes CASSLGRDPGTDTQYF.